The entry below gives a single T cell receptor beta chain sequence along with its context. The antigen is undetermined. This specimen includes other DNA sequences encoding the same CDR3. Here immunoSEQ multiplex PCR was the method, and the copy in TCRdb shows in-frame clones only, minus some. The data hold 60,000 or so clones, with less than 75% observed a single time. This entry belongs to a study of T cell clones after liver transplantation. Turning to the study itself: Post-transplant blood was tracked for graft-donor-reactive T cell clones identified in a pre-transplant mixed lymphocyte reaction. General observations from the study: Small, mixed patient groups and varying post-transplant times limit these conclusions. Graft donor-reactive T cells possibly entered the graft instead of undergoing deletion.

Sequenced here: CD4+ T cells from blood, sampled at the 22-month timepoint. This TCR came from a human patient who received a liver transplant. The graft donor may be the source of some T cells.

The CDR3 protein is CASRPGGPYNEQFF. In DNA, the CDR3 is TGTGCCAGCAGACCTGGGGGGCCCTACAATGAGCAGTTCTTC. The chain combines TRBV2 with TRBJ2-1; TRBD1 or TRBD2 may be the D gene (6 bases each). The CDR3 consists of 14 residues. From germline, CDR1 is SNHLY and CDR2 FYNNEI. V was cut by 6 bases and J by 2 bases, with 11 bases left in between.